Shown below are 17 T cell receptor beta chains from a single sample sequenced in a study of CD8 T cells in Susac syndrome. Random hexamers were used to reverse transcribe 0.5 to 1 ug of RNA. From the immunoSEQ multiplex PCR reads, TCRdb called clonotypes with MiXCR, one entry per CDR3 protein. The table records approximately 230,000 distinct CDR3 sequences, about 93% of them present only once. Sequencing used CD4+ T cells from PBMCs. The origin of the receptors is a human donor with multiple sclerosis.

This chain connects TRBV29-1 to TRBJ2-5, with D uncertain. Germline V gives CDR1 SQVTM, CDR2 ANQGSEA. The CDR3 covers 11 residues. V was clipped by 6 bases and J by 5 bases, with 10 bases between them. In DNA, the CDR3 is TGCAGCGTCCTCGGGTCCGAGACCCAGTACTTC. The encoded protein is CSVLGSETQYF.

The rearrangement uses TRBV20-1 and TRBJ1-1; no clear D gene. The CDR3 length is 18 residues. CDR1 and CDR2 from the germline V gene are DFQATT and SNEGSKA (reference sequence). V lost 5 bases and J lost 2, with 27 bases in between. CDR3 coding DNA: TGCAGTGCTCCGGGCCCGAGGCCAGGCGGGGTATTAAACACTGAAGCTTTCTTT. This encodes CSAPGPRPGGVLNTEAFF.

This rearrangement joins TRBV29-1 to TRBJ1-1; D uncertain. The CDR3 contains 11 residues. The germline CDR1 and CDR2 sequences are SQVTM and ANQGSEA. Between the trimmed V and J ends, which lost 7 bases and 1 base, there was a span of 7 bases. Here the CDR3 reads CSDRENTEAFF. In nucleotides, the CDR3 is TGCAGCGACCGGGAGAACACTGAAGCTTTCTTT. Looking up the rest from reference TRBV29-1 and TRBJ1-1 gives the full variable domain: SAVISQKPSRDICQRGTSLTIQCQVDSQVTMMFWYRQQPGQSLTLIATANQGSEATYESGFVIDKFPISRPNLTFSTLTVSNMSPEDSSIYLCSDRENTEAFFGQGTRLTVV.

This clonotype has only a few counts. CDR3 region: CASSQRGSSYNEQFF. The CDR3 DNA is TGTGCCAGCAGCCAGCGGGGCAGCTCCTACAATGAGCAGTTCTTC. This sequence joins TRBV7-9 and TRBJ2-1; 7 bases are a match to TRBD2. The CDR3 is made up of 15 amino acids. The ends lost 5 bases at V and 0 bases at J; junction bases unmatched: 4. Germline V gene data show CDR1 as SEHNR and CDR2 as FQNEAQ (reference sequence).

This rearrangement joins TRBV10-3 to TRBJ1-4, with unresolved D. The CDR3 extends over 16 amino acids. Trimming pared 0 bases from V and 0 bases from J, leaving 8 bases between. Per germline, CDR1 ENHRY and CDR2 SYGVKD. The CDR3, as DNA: TGTGCCATCAGTGAGTCGTTGGCAGCAACTAATGAAAAACTGTTTTTT. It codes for CAISESLAATNEKLFF.

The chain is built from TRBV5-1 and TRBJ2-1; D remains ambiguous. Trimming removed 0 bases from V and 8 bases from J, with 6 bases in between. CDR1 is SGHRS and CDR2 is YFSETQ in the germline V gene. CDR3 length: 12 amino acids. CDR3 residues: CASSLAMDEQFF. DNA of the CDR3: TGCGCCAGCAGCTTGGCCATGGATGAGCAGTTCTTC.

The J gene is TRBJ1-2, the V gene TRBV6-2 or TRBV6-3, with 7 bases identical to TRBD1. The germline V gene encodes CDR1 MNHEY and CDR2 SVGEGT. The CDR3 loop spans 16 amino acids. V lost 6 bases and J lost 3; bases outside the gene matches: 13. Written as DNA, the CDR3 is TGTGCCAGCAGCCGCCTCCACAGGGGTGCTTACTATGGCTACACCTTC. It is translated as CASSRLHRGAYYGYTF.

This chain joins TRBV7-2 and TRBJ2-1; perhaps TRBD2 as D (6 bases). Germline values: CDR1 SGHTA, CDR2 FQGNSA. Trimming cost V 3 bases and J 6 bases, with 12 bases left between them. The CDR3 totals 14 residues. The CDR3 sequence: CASSFGLAFNEQFF. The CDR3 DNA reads TGTGCCAGCAGCTTCGGGCTAGCGTTCAATGAGCAGTTCTTC.

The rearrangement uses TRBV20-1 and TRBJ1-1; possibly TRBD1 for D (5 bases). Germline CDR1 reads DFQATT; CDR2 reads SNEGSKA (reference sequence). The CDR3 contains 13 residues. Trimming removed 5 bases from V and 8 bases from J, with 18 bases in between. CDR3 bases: TGCAGTGCTGCCGCCCAGGGCGAAGGGGAAGCTTTCTTT. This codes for CSAAAQGEGEAFF.

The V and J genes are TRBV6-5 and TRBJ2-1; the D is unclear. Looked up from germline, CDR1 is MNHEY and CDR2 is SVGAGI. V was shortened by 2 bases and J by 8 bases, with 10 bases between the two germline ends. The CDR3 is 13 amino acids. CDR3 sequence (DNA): TGTGCCAGCAGTTACCATAGCAGCGATGAGCAGTTCTTC. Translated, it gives CASSYHSSDEQFF.

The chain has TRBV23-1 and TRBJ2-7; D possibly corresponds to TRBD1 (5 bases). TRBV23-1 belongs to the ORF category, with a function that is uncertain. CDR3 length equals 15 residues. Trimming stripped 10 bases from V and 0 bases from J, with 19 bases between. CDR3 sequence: CATQVNQGSSYEQYV. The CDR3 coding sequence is TGCGCCACCCAGGTGAATCAGGGAAGCTCCTACGAGCAGTACGTC.

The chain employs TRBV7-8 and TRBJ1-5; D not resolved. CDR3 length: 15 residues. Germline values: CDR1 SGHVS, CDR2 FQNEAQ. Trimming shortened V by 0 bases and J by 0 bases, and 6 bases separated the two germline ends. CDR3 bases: TGTGCCAGCAGCTTAGCAGGGTATAGCAATCAGCCCCAGCATTTT. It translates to CASSLAGYSNQPQHF.

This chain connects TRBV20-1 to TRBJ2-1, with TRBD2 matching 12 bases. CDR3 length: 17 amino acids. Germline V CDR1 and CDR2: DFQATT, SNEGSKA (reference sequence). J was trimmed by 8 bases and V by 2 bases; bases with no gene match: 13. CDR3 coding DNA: TGCAGTGCTAGAAAGGTCGGAGGACTAGCGGGATCCGATGAGCAGTTCTTC. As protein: CSARKVGGLAGSDEQFF.

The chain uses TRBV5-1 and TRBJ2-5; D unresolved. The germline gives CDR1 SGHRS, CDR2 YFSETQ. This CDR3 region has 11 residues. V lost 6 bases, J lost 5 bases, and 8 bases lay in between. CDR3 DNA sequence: TGCGCCAGCACCTACATGGAGACCCAGTACTTC. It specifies CASTYMETQYF. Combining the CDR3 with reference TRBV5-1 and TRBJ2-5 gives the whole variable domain KAGVTQTPRYLIKTRGQQVTLSCSPISGHRSVSWYQQTPGQGLQFLFEYFSETQRNKGNFPGRFSGRQFSNSRSEMNVSTLELGDSALYLCASTYMETQYFGPGTRLLVL.

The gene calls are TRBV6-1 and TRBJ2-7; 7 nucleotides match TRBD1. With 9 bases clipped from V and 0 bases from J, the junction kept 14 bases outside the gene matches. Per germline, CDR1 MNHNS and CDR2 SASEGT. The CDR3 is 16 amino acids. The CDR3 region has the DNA TGTGCCAGTCCCCCGGGAAGGGACAGCTTCTCCTACGAGCAGTACGTC. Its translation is CASPPGRDSFSYEQYV.

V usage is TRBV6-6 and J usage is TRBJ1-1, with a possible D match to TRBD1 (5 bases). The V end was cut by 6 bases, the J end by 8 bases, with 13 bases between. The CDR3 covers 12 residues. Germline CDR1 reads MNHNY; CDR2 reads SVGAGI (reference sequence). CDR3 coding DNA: TGTGCCAGCAGCCCCAGGGCGGAAGAAGCTTTCTTT. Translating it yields CASSPRAEEAFF.

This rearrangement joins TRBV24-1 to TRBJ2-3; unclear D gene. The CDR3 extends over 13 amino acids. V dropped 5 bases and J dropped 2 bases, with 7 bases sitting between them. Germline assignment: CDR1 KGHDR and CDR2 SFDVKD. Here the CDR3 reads CATSGQYTDTQYF. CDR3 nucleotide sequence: TGTGCCACCAGTGGTCAGTACACAGATACGCAGTATTTT.